This TCR beta chain comes out of a study of response to subunit inactivated influenza vaccine. Study observations and caveats: The authors proposed limited new T cell recruitment per seasonal influenza vaccination.

The table lists this clonotype with a few counts. Its antigen is not identified. TCRdb reprocessed the RT-PCR reads with MiXCR, giving one entry per CDR3 protein. Here the sample spans hundreds of thousands of distinct CDR3 sequences, 12% being singletons. V was pared by 4 bases and J by 4 bases, with 4 bases of the junction left unmatched. This CDR3 comprises 14 residues. Germline assignment: CDR1 MNHEY and CDR2 SVGEGT. The TCR comes from a man aged 45 to 65 who received an inactivated influenza vaccine. Sequencing was performed on non-naive T cells sorted from PBMCs, taken around 14 days before vaccination. J is TRBJ2-5 and V is TRBV6-2 or TRBV6-3; TRBD1 matches at 9 bases. CDR3 in DNA: TGTGCCAGCAGTTGGGACAGGGCTGGAGAGACCCAGTACTTC. Translating gives CASSWDRAGETQYF.